What follows are 21 T cell receptor beta chains derived from one specimen sequenced in a study of T cell responses to AZD1222 COVID-19 vaccine. Repertoires were generated with immunoSEQ multiplex PCR, while TCRdb's copy carries only in-frame clones and drops some. The sample includes approximately 200,000 clones, over 80% seen only once; the top ten take under 3.5%. Sample: peripheral blood, taken on day 0 of MenACWY control vaccination. The receptors come from an adult in good health.

V usage is TRBV14 and J usage is TRBJ2-3, with 13 bases identical to TRBD2. The germline V gene has CDR1 SGHDN and CDR2 FVKESK. This CDR3 contains 14 residues. Losses at the gene ends were 4 bases for V and 7 bases for J; bases not matched to a gene: 2. In nucleotides, the CDR3 is TGTGCCAGCAGCCGGACTAGCGGGAGCTATACGCAGTATTTT. This translates into CASSRTSGSYTQYF.

There are a few counts of this clone. V is TRBV5-5 and J is TRBJ1-2, with D possibly TRBD1 on 5 matching bases. V was pared by 0 bases and J by 4 bases, with 16 bases between. The CDR3 totals 16 residues. CDR1 SGHKS and CDR2 YYEKEE come from the germline V gene (reference sequence). Here the CDR3 reads CASSLGQSPPIYGYTF. CDR3 nucleotide sequence: TGTGCCAGCAGCTTGGGACAGTCCCCGCCAATCTATGGCTACACCTTC.

This chain links TRBV11-2 with TRBJ2-7; D is ambiguous. Between the trimmed V and J ends, which lost 2 bases and 5 bases, there was a span of 7 bases. The CDR3 loop spans 12 amino acids. CDR1 and CDR2 (germline): SGHAT, FQNNGV. The CDR3 here is CASSLTDHEQYF. The CDR3 region has the DNA TGTGCCAGCAGCTTAACGGACCACGAGCAGTACTTC.

The gene calls are TRBV30 and TRBJ1-4; 9 positions agree with TRBD1. The CDR3 spans 13 residues. Germline trimming cut 5 bases from V and 5 bases from J; bases unmatched to any gene: 3. Germline-derived CDR1 and CDR2 are GTSNPN and SVGIG (reference sequence). This chain's CDR3 is CAWQQGANEKLFF. The CDR3 DNA sequence: TGTGCCTGGCAACAGGGGGCGAATGAAAAACTGTTTTTT.

The chain employs TRBV7-6 and TRBJ1-1; D remains ambiguous. The germline V gene encodes CDR1 SGHVS and CDR2 FNYEAQ. The V gene lost 0 bases and the J gene lost 3 bases, with 11 bases spanning the gap. The CDR3 runs to 15 residues. The CDR3 bases are TGTGCCAGCAGCTTAGCTAGTGGTAGGGACACTGAAGCTTTCTTT. As protein: CASSLASGRDTEAFF.

The rearrangement joins TRBV7-2 to TRBJ1-4; D remains unclear. Between the trimmed V and J ends, which lost 7 bases and 6 bases, there was a span of 21 bases. CDR1 and CDR2 from the germline V gene are SGHTA and FQGNSA. The CDR3 is 16 residues long. The DNA of the CDR3 is TGTGCCAGCACCGCCGGGATAGGGTTTGGGGATGAAAAACTGTTTTTT. Residues: CASTAGIGFGDEKLFF.

This chain joins TRBV9 and TRBJ2-3; D is perhaps TRBD2 (5 bases). The CDR3 consists of 16 residues. Germline loops: CDR1 SGDLS, CDR2 YYNGEE. Trimming removed 4 bases from V and 2 bases from J, with 17 bases in between. The CDR3 region is CASSPHGLGSTDTQYF. Written as DNA, the CDR3 is TGTGCCAGCAGCCCCCACGGACTCGGGTCCACAGATACGCAGTATTTT.

The chain couples TRBV13 to TRBJ2-3; no firm D call. The germline V gene has CDR1 PRHDT and CDR2 FYEKMQ (reference sequence). This CDR3 is built from 12 residues. V gave up 1 base and J gave up 4 bases, with 3 bases separating them. CDR3 nucleotides: TGTGCCAGCAGCTTAGTACCAGATACGCAGTATTTT. Protein sequence: CASSLVPDTQYF.

The V gene is TRBV6-5, the J gene TRBJ2-1, with D unresolved. CDR1 and CDR2 from the germline V gene are MNHEY and SVGAGI. V lost 0 bases to trimming and J lost 7 bases, with 16 bases between them. The CDR3 extends over 16 amino acids. The CDR3 region is CASSYSGESPTNEQFF. CDR3 bases: TGTGCCAGCAGTTACTCCGGCGAAAGCCCCACGAATGAGCAGTTCTTC.

The J gene is TRBJ2-7, the V gene TRBV4-2, with D maybe TRBD1 (6 bases). The CDR3 covers 13 residues. Between the trimmed V and J ends, which lost 0 bases and 3 bases, there was a span of 6 bases. Germline V CDR1 and CDR2: LGHNA, YNFKEQ. As DNA, the CDR3 is TGTGCCAGCAGCCAAGAGACAGGCTACGAGCAGTACTTC. Protein sequence: CASSQETGYEQYF.

The chain employs TRBV2 and TRBJ2-7; no definite D call. In germline, CDR1 is SNHLY, CDR2 FYNNEI. This CDR3 is 13 amino acids long. V lost 6 bases to trimming and J lost 3 bases, with 12 bases between them. The CDR3 spells CASRGPSSYEQYF. The CDR3 nucleotides read TGTGCCAGCAGGGGTCCATCTAGCTACGAGCAGTACTTC.

V is TRBV6-5 and J is TRBJ2-2; D remains ambiguous. The CDR3 totals 12 residues. Per germline, CDR1 MNHEY and CDR2 SVGAGI. V lost 6 bases and J 0 bases, leaving 2 bases between the germline ends. Here the CDR3 reads CASRTNTGELFF. CDR3 DNA sequence: TGTGCCAGCAGGACGAACACCGGGGAGCTGTTTTTT.

V gene TRBV9 combines with J gene TRBJ2-5; 10 bases are shared with TRBD2. Germline V gene sequence: CDR1 SGDLS, CDR2 YYNGEE. The trim removed 0 bases at V and 1 base at J, leaving 9 bases unmatched. The CDR3 has 18 residues. The CDR3 loop reads CASSVGPLGTSVQETQYF. The CDR3 nucleotides are TGTGCCAGCAGCGTAGGCCCTCTAGGGACTAGCGTCCAAGAGACCCAGTACTTC.

The rearrangement joins TRBV6-5 to TRBJ2-7; TRBD2 matches at 8 bases. The CDR3 contains 15 residues. The trim removed 6 bases at V and 6 bases at J, leaving 13 bases unmatched. Germline V gene lookup returns CDR1 MNHEY and CDR2 SVGAGI. The CDR3 DNA is TGTGCCAGCAGAAGAGGAGGAGCGGGGGATGTCGAGCAGTACTTC. This gives the protein CASRRGGAGDVEQYF.

The chain couples TRBV12-3 or TRBV12-4 to TRBJ1-2, with 8 nucleotides matching TRBD1. The ends lost 7 bases at V and 4 bases at J; junction bases unmatched: 5. The CDR3 contains 13 residues. The CDR3 region is CASIRGQGYGYTF. DNA for the CDR3: TGTGCCAGCATCCGTGGACAGGGCTATGGCTACACCTTC.

V and J are TRBV29-1 and TRBJ1-2; no definite D call. Germline CDR1 is SQVTM and CDR2 is ANQGSEA. V was trimmed by 3 bases and J by 5 bases, leaving 10 bases between them. CDR3 size: 12 residues. The CDR3 nucleotides read TGCAGCGTTGAGTCTGTGAGATATGGCTACACCTTC. This translates into CSVESVRYGYTF.

The sample holds a few counts of this clone. The chain links TRBV7-2 to TRBJ2-1; D might be TRBD1 (6 bases). CDR3 length: 14 residues. Trimming left V 1 base short and J 8 bases short, with 12 bases between. The germline V gene encodes CDR1 SGHTA and CDR2 FQGNSA. CDR3 region: CASSLGDQGYEQFF. CDR3 bases: TGTGCCAGCAGCTTAGGGGATCAGGGGTATGAGCAGTTCTTC.

This chain connects TRBV18 to TRBJ2-1, with no clear D. V lost 5 bases to trimming and J lost 1 base, with 12 bases between them. The CDR3 runs 15 residues. The germline CDR1 and CDR2 sequences are KGHSH and LQKENI. CDR3 loop: CASSGMVSSYNEQFF. The CDR3, as DNA: TGTGCCAGCTCAGGGATGGTCAGTTCCTACAATGAGCAGTTCTTC. The full variable domain, completed using reference TRBV18 and TRBJ2-1, is NAGVMQNPRHLVRRRGQEARLRCSPMKGHSHVYWYRQLPEEGLKFMVYLQKENIIDESGMPKERFSAEFPKEGPSILRIQQVVRGDSAAYFCASSGMVSSYNEQFFGPGTRLTVL.

V is TRBV11-1 and J is TRBJ2-7; TRBD1 aligns across 8 bases. Germline V gives CDR1 SGHAT, CDR2 FQDESV (reference sequence). The CDR3 covers 13 residues. With 7 bases clipped from V and 3 bases from J, the junction kept 5 bases outside the gene matches. CDR3 amino acids: CASNMGQDYEQYF. CDR3 nucleotides: TGTGCCAGCAACATGGGACAGGACTACGAGCAGTACTTC.

The J gene is TRBJ1-3, the V gene TRBV19, with no clear D. Trimming took off 4 bases at V and 4 bases at J, with 11 bases between the two ends. The CDR3 is 14 residues long. The germline V gene encodes CDR1 LNHDA and CDR2 SQIVND (reference sequence). The CDR3 sequence is CASSTVGSGNTIYF. CDR3 in DNA: TGTGCCAGTAGTACGGTAGGGTCCGGAAACACCATATATTTT.

The V and J genes are TRBV6-5 and TRBJ1-5, with no clear D. Trimming took 8 bases from V and 3 from J, leaving 11 bases between them. This CDR3 is 13 amino acids long. From germline, CDR1 is MNHEY and CDR2 SVGAGI. The CDR3 protein is CASSPVFNQPQHF. The DNA of the CDR3 is TGTGCCAGCTCTCCCGTGTTCAATCAGCCCCAGCATTTT.